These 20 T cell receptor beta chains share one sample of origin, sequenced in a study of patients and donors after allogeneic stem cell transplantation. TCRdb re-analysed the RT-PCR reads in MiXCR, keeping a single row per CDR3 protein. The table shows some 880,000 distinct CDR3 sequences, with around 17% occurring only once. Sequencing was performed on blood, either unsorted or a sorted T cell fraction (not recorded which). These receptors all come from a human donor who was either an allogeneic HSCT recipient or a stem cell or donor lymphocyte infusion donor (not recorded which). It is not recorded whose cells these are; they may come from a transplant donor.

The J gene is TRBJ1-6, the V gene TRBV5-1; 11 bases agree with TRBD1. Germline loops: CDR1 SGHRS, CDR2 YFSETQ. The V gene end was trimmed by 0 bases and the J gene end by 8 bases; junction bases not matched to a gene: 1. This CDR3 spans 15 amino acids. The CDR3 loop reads CASSLGGQGDSPLHF. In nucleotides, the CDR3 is TGCGCCAGCAGCTTGGGGGGACAGGGGGATTCACCCCTCCACTTT.

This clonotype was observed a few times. The CDR3 loop reads CAISFGGPWGTQYF. DNA of the CDR3: TGTGCCATCAGCTTTGGAGGGCCATGGGGGACCCAGTACTTC. V and J are TRBV10-3 and TRBJ2-5; the D gene is possibly TRBD2 (6 bases). V lost 6 bases and J lost 7, with 18 bases in between. The CDR3 totals 14 residues. The germline gives CDR1 ENHRY, CDR2 SYGVKD.

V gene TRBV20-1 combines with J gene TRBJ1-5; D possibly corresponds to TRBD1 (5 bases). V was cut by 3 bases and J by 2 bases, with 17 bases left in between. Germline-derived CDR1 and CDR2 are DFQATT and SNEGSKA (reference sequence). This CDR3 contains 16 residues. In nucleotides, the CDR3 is TGCAGTGCTAGGAATCCGGCGGGGCTCGGCAATCAGCCCCAGCATTTT. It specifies CSARNPAGLGNQPQHF.

This CDR3 reads CASRDGQNTEAFF. CDR3 DNA sequence: TGTGCCAGCAGAGACGGACAGAACACTGAAGCTTTCTTT. This chain links TRBV5-4 with TRBJ1-1, with D maybe TRBD1 (5 bases). Germline assignment: CDR1 SGHNT and CDR2 YYREEE (reference sequence). There are 13 residues in the CDR3. With 5 bases removed from V and 1 base from J, the gap between germline ends came to 9 bases. Full variable domain (outside the CDR3, taken from reference TRBV5-4 and TRBJ1-1): ETGVTQSPTHLIKTRGQQVTLRCSSQSGHNTVSWYQQALGQGPQFIFQYYREEENGRGNFPPRFSGLQFPNYSSELNVNALELDDSALYLCASRDGQNTEAFFGQGTRLTVV.

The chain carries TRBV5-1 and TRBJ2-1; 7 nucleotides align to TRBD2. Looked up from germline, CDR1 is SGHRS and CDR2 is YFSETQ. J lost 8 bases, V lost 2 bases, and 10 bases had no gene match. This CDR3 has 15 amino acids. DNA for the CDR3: TGCGCCAGCAGCTTAATGCCGAGCGGGAACTATGAGCAGTTCTTC. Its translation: CASSLMPSGNYEQFF.

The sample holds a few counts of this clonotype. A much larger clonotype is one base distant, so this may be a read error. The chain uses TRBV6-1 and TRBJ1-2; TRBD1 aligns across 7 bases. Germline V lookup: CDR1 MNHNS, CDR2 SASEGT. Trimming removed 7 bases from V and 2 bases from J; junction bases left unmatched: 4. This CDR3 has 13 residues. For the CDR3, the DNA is TGTGCCAGCACCTCGGGACAGAACTATGGCTACACCTTC. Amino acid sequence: CASTSGQNYGYTF.

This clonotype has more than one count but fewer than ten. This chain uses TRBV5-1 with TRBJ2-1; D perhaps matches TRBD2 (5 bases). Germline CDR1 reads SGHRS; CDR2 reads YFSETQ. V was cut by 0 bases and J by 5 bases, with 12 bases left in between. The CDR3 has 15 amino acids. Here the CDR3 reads CASSLDGKAHNEQFF. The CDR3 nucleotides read TGCGCCAGCAGCTTGGACGGGAAGGCTCACAATGAGCAGTTCTTC.

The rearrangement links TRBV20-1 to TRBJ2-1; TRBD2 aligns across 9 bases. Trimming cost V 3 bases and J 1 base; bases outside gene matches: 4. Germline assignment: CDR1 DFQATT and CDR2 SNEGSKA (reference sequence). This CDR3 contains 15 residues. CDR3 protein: CSASSSGSSYNEQFF. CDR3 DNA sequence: TGCAGTGCTAGCAGTAGCGGGAGTTCCTACAATGAGCAGTTCTTC.

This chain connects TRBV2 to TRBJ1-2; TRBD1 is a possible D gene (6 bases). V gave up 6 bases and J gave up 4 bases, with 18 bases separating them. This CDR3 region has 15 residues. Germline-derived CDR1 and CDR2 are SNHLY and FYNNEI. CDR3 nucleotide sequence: TGTGCCAGCAGAGAACAGGGCCGCAGTTTCTATGGCTACACCTTC. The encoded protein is CASREQGRSFYGYTF.

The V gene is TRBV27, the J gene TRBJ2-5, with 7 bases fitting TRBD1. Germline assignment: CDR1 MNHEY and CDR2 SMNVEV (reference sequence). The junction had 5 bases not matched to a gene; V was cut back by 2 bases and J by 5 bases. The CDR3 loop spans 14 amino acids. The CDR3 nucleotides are TGTGCCAGCAGTTTAAACAGGGGTACGGAGACCCAGTACTTC. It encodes CASSLNRGTETQYF.

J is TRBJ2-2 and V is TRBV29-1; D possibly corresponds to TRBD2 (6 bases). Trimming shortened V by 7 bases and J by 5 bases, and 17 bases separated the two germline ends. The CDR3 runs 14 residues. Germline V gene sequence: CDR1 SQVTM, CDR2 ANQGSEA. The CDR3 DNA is TGCAGCGGCCGGGGACTCAGAGGGACCGGGGAGCTGTTTTTT. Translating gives CSGRGLRGTGELFF.

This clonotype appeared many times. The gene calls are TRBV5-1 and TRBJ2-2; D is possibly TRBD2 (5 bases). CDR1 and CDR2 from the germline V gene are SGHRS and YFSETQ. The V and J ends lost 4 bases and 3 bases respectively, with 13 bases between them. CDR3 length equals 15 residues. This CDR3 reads CASSPGLIDTGELFF. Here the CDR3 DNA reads TGCGCCAGCAGCCCGGGATTAATTGACACCGGGGAGCTGTTTTTT. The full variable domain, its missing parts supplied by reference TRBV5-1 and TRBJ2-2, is KAGVTQTPRYLIKTRGQQVTLSCSPISGHRSVSWYQQTPGQGLQFLFEYFSETQRNKGNFPGRFSGRQFSNSRSEMNVSTLELGDSALYLCASSPGLIDTGELFFGEGSRLTVL.

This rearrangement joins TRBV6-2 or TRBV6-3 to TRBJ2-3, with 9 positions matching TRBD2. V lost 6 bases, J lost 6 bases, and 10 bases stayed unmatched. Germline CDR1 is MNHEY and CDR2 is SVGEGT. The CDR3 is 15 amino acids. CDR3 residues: CASSKTGLAIDTQYF. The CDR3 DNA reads TGTGCCAGCAGCAAAACGGGACTAGCAATCGATACGCAGTATTTT.

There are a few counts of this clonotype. The CDR3 DNA follows: TGTGCCAGCTCACCACCGAGCGGGACAGGGTTCGGCTACACCTTC. Its protein product is CASSPPSGTGFGYTF. V and J are TRBV18 and TRBJ1-2, with 9 bases matching TRBD1. The germline gives CDR1 KGHSH, CDR2 LQKENI. The J segment lost 8 bases and the V segment lost 0 bases, leaving 7 bases of the junction unmatched. This CDR3 contains 15 residues.

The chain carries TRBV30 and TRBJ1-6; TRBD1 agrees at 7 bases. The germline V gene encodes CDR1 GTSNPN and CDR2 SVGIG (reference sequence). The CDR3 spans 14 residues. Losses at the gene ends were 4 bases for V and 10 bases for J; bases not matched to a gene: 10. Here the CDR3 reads CAWTVYRGYSPLHF. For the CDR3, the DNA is TGTGCCTGGACCGTCTACAGGGGTTACTCACCCCTCCACTTT.

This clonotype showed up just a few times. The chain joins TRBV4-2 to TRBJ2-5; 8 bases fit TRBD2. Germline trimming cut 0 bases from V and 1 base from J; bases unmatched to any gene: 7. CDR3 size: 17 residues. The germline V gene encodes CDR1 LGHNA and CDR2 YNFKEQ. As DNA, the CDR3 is TGTGCCAGCAGCCAAGATGGGCTAGCGGGTCTCCAAGAGACCCAGTACTTC. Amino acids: CASSQDGLAGLQETQYF.

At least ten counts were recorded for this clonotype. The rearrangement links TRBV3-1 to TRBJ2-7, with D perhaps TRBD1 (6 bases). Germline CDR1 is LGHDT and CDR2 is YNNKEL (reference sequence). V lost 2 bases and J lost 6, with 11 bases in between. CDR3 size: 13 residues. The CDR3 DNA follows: TGTGCCAGCAGCCAAACAGGGCTGAGCGAGCAGTACTTC. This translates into CASSQTGLSEQYF.

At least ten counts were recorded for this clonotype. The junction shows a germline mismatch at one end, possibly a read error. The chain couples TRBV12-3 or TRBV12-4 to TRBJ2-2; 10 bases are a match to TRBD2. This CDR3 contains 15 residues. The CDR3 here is CASSLAGVKAGELFF. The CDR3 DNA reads TGTGCCAGCAGTCTAGCGGGAGTGAAGGCCGGGGAGCTGTTTTTT.

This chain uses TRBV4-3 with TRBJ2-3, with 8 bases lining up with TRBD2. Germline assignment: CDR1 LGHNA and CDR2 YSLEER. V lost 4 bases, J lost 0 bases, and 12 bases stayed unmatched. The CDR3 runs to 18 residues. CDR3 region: CASSPKNSAGGSTDTQYF. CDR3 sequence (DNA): TGCGCCAGCAGCCCCAAGAATTCGGCGGGGGGAAGCACAGATACGCAGTATTTT.

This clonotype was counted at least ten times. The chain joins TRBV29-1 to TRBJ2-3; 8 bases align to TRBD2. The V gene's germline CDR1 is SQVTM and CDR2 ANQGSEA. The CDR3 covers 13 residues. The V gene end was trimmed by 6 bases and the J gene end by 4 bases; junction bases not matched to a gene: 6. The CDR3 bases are TGCAGCGTAGCCAGCGGGAGTGCAGATACGCAGTATTTT. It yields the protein CSVASGSADTQYF.